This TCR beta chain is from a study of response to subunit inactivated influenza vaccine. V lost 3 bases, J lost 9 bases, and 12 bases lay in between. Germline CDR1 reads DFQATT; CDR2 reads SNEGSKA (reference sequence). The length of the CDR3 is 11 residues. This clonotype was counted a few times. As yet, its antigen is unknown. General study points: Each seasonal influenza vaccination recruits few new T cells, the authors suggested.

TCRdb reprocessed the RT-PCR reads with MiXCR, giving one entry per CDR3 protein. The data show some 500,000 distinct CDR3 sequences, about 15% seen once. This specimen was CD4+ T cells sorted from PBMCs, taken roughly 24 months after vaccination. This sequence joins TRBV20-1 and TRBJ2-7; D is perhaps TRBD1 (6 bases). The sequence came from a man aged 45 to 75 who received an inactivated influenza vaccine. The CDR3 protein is CSARVRGWQYF. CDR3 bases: TGCAGTGCTAGGGTCAGGGGCTGGCAGTACTTC.